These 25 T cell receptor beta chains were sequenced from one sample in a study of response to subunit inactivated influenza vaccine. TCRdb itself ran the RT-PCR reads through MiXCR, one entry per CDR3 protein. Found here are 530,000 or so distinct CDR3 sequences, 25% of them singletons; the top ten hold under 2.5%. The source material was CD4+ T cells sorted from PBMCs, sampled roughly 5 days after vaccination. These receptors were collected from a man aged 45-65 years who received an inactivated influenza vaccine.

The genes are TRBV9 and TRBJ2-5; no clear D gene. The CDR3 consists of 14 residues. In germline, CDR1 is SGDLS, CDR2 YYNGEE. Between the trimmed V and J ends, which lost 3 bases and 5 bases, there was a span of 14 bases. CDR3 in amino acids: CASSAPGPPETQYF. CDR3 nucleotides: TGTGCCAGCAGCGCCCCCGGGCCCCCGGAGACCCAGTACTTC.

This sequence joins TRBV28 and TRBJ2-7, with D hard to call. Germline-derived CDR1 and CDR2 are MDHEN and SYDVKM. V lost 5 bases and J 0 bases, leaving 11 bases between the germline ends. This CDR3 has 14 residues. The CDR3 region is CASSIDGHSYEQYF. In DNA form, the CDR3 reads TGTGCCAGCAGTATCGACGGCCACTCCTACGAGCAGTACTTC.

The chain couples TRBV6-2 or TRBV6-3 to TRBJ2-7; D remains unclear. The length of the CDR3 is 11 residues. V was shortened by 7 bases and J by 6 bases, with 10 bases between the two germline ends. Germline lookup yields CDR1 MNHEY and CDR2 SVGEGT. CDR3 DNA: TGTGCCAGCAATCTGCTCGGCGAGCAGTACTTC. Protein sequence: CASNLLGEQYF.

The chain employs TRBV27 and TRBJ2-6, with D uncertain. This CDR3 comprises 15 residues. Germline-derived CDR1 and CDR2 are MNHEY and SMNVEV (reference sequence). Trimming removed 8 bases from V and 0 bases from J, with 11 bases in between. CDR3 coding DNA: TGTGCCAGCGCAGAGCCGTTCTCTGGGGCCAACGTCCTGACTTTC. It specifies CASAEPFSGANVLTF.

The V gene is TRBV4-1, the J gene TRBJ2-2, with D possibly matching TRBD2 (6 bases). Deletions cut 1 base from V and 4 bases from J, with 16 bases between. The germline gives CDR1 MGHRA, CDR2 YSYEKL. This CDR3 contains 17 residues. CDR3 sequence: CASSQAPIGGGTGELFF. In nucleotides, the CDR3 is TGCGCCAGCAGCCAAGCCCCCATCGGGGGTGGCACCGGGGAGCTGTTTTTT.

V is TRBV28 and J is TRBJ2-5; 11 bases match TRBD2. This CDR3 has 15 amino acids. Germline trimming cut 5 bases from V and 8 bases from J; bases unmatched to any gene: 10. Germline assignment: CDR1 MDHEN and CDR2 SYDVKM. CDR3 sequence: CASSPRTSGSITQYF. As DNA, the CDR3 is TGTGCCAGCAGTCCAAGGACTAGCGGGTCCATCACCCAGTACTTC.

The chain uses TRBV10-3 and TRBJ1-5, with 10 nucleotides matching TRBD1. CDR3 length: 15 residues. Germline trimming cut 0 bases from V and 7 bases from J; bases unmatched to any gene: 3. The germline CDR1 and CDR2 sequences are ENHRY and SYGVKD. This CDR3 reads CAISESGTGAQPQHF. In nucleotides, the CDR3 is TGTGCCATCAGTGAGTCTGGGACAGGGGCGCAGCCCCAGCATTTT.

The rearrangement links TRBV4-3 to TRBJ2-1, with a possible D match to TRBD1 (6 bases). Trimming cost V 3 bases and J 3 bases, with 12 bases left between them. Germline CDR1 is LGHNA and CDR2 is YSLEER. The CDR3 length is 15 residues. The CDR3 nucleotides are TGCGCCAGCAGCCATACCGGGACAAGCTACAATGAGCAGTTCTTC. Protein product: CASSHTGTSYNEQFF.

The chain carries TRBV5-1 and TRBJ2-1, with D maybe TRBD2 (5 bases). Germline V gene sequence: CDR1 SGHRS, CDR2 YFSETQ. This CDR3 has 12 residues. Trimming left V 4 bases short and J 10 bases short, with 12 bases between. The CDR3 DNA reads TGCGCCAGCAGCCGGCTGACGGGGGAGCAGTTCTTC. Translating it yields CASSRLTGEQFF.

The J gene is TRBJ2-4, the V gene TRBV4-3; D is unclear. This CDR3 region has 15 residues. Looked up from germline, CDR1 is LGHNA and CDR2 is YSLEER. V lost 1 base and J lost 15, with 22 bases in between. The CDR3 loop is CASSQVPGKTSVRYF. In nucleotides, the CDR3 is TGCGCCAGCAGCCAAGTCCCAGGAAAAACCTCGGTGCGGTACTTC.

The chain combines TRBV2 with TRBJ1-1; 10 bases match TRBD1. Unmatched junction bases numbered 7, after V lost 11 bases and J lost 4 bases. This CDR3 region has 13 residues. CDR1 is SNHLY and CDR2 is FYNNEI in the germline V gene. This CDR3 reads CAWDRGRSTEAFF. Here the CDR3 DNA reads TGTGCCTGGGACAGGGGCCGGAGCACTGAAGCTTTCTTT.

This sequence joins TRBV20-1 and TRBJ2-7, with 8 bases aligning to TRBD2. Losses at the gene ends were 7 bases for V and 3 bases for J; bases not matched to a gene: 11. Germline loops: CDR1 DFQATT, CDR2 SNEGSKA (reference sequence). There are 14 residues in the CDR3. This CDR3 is CSVRGGFGSYEQYF. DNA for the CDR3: TGCAGTGTCCGCGGGGGGTTTGGGAGCTACGAGCAGTACTTC.

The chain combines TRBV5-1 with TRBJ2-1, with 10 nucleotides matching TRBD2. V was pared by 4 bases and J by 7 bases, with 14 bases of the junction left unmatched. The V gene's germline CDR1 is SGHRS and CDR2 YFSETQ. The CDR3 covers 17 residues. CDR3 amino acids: CASSLPRSGGAGNEQFF. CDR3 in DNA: TGCGCCAGCAGCCTACCTAGAAGCGGGGGGGCCGGGAATGAGCAGTTCTTC.

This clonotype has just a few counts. The CDR3 spells CASSVGQGRTEAFF. As DNA, the CDR3 is TGTGCCAGCAGCGTCGGACAGGGGAGAACTGAAGCTTTCTTT. The rearrangement joins TRBV7-2 to TRBJ1-1, with 9 nucleotides matching TRBD1. The CDR3 contains 14 residues. In germline, CDR1 is SGHTA, CDR2 FQGNSA. V dropped 5 bases and J dropped 5; count of bases not matched to a gene: 6.

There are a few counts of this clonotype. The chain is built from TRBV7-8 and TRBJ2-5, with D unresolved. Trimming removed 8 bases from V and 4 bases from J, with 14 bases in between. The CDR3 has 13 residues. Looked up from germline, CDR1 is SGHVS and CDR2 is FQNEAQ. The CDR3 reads CASAPSAGETQYF. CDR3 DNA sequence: TGTGCCAGCGCCCCTTCTGCCGGAGAGACCCAGTACTTC.

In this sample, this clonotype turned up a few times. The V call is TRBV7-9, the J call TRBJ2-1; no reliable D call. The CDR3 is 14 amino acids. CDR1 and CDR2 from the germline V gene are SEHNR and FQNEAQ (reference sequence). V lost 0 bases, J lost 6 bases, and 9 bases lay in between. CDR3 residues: CASSLAGIGNEQFF. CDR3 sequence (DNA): TGTGCCAGCAGCTTAGCAGGGATTGGCAATGAGCAGTTCTTC.

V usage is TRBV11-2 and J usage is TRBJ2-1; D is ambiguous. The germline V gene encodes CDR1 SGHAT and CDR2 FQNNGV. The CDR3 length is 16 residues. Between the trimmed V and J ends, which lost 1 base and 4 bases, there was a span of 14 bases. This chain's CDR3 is CASSLGKGHRYNEQFF. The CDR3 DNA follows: TGTGCCAGCAGCTTAGGGAAGGGCCACCGATACAATGAGCAGTTCTTC.

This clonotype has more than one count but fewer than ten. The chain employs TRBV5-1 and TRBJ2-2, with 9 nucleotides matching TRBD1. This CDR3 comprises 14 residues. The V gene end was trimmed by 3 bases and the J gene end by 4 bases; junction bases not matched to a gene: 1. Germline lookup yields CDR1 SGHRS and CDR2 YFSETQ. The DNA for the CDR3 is TGCGCCAGCAGCTCACAGGGGGCCACCGGGGAGCTGTTTTTT. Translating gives CASSSQGATGELFF. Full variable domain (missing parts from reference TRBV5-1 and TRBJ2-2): KAGVTQTPRYLIKTRGQQVTLSCSPISGHRSVSWYQQTPGQGLQFLFEYFSETQRNKGNFPGRFSGRQFSNSRSEMNVSTLELGDSALYLCASSSQGATGELFFGEGSRLTVL.

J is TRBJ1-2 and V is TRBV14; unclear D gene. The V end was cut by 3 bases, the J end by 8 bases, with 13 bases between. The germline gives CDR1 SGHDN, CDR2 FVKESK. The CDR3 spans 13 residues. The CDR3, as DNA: TGTGCCAGCAGCCAGGGGTCCTCCCAAGGCTACACCTTC. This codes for CASSQGSSQGYTF.

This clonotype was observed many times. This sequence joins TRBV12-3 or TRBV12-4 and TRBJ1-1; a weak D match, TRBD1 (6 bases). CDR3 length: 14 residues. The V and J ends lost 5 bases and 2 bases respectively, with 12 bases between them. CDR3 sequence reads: CASSPGTSNTEAFF. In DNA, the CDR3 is TGTGCCAGCAGTCCGGGGACATCTAACACTGAAGCTTTCTTT.

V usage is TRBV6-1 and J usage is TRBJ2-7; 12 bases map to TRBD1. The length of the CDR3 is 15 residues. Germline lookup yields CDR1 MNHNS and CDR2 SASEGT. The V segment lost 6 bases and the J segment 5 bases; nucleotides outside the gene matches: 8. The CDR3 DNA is TGTGCCAGCAGCCCAGGGACAGGGGGCCTCAACGAGCAGTACTTC. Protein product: CASSPGTGGLNEQYF.

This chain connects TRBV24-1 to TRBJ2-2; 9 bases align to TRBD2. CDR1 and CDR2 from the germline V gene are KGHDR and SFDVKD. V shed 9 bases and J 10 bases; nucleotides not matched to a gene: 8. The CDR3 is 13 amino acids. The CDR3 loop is CATASGDPVELFF. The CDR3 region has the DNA TGTGCCACCGCTAGCGGGGATCCGGTGGAGCTGTTTTTT.

Here the CDR3 DNA reads TGTGCCATCAGTGAAAGGGCTGGGGAGACCCAGTACTTC. Its protein is CAISERAGETQYF. The rearrangement links TRBV10-3 to TRBJ2-5; no firm D call. V lost 3 bases, J lost 5 bases, and 10 bases lay in between. Germline values: CDR1 ENHRY, CDR2 SYGVKD. The CDR3 runs to 13 residues.

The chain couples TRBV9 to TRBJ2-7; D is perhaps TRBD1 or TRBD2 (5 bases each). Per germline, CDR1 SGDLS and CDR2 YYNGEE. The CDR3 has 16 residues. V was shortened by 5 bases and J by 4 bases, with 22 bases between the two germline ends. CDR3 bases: TGTGCCAGCAGTAATCGGCCAGGGACGTCGATATACGAGCAGTACTTC. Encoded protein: CASSNRPGTSIYEQYF.

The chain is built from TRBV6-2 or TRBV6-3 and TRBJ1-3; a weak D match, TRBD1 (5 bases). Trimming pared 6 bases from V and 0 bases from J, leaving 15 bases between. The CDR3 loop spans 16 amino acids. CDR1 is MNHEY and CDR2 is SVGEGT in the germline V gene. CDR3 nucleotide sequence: TGTGCCAGCAGACCCCGACAGAGATACTCTGGAAACACCATATATTTT. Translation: CASRPRQRYSGNTIYF.